These 26 T cell receptor beta chains were sequenced from one sample in a study of regulatory T cells in long-lasting Graves disease. iRepertoire HTBI primers and Arm-PCR of CDR3 regions built TCR beta libraries. MiXCR, run by TCRdb on the multiplex PCR reads, gives a single entry per CDR3 protein. The sample holds about 420,000 distinct CDR3 sequences, about 16% seen once. Described time point: newly diagnosed GD, antithyroid drugs for less than 3 months. After RNA was extracted from PBMCs, the TCR library was made from it. These data were also filed under a second study, of T cells in Graves' hyperthyroidism and ophthalmopathy.

This material consisted of peripheral blood mononuclear cells (PBMCs), taken at new diagnosis, from a patient treated with antithyroid drugs. The receptors were sampled from a woman under 30 with Graves disease.

This clonotype was observed a few times. The V and J genes are TRBV7-9 and TRBJ2-3; D gene unclear. The CDR3 has 16 residues. Germline lookup yields CDR1 SEHNR and CDR2 FQNEAQ (reference sequence). V was cut by 5 bases and J by 0 bases, with 15 bases left in between. This CDR3 is CASSPRQTTSTDTQYF. CDR3 sequence (DNA): TGTGCCAGCAGCCCGAGACAAACAACTAGCACAGATACGCAGTATTTT.

There are a few counts of this clonotype. The V gene is TRBV7-3, the J gene TRBJ2-7; 7 nucleotides line up with TRBD1. V lost 5 bases to trimming and J lost 0 bases; unmatched junction nucleotides: 7. The CDR3 is 15 amino acids. Germline CDR1 is SGHTA and CDR2 is FQGTGA. This CDR3 reads CASSLYRGHSYEQYF. CDR3 bases: TGTGCCAGCAGCCTATACAGGGGTCACTCCTACGAGCAGTACTTC. The full variable domain, rest sourced from reference TRBV7-3 and TRBJ2-7, is GAGVSQTPSNKVTEKGKYVELRCDPISGHTALYWYRQSLGQGPEFLIYFQGTGAADDSGLPNDRFFAVRPEGSVSTLKIQRTERGDSAVYLCASSLYRGHSYEQYFGPGTRLTVT.

The count of this clonotype is one. The CDR3 protein is CASSLGKQGSTEAFF. CDR3 DNA: TGTGCCAGCAGCTTGGGAAAACAGGGAAGCACTGAAGCTTTCTTT. The genes are TRBV5-4 and TRBJ1-1; tentatively, D is TRBD1 (6 bases). Germline loops: CDR1 SGHNT, CDR2 YYREEE (reference sequence). This CDR3 has 15 residues. Trimming shortened V by 0 bases and J by 4 bases, and 13 bases separated the two germline ends.

The chain couples TRBV20-1 to TRBJ1-2; the match to TRBD1 covers 7 bases. CDR1 is DFQATT, CDR2 SNEGSKA, per germline (reference sequence). J gave up 2 bases and V 5 bases, and 11 bases lay outside the gene matches. This CDR3 has 15 amino acids. Here the CDR3 reads CSAGNTGATNYGYTF. Here the CDR3 DNA reads TGCAGTGCTGGGAATACAGGGGCAACAAACTATGGCTACACCTTC.

There are a few counts of this clonotype. The chain carries TRBV6-1 and TRBJ2-7; D call uncertain. This CDR3 has 15 amino acids. CDR1 is MNHNS and CDR2 is SASEGT in the germline V gene. V was pared by 6 bases and J by 3 bases, with 18 bases between. As DNA, the CDR3 is TGTGCCAGCAGCGGTAGGTGGTCTTTCGTCTACGAGCAGTACTTC. Its translation: CASSGRWSFVYEQYF.

In its sample, this clonotype was seen a few times. The rearrangement links TRBV4-3 to TRBJ2-3; D not resolved. Germline values: CDR1 LGHNA, CDR2 YSLEER. V lost 1 base, J lost 2 bases, and 10 bases lay in between. The CDR3 is made up of 15 amino acids. This CDR3 is CASSQVALATDTQYF. The DNA for the CDR3 is TGCGCCAGCAGCCAAGTCGCATTAGCCACAGATACGCAGTATTTT.

Many counts were recorded for this clonotype. V and J are TRBV6-4 and TRBJ1-2, with unresolved D. Germline values: CDR1 MRHNA, CDR2 SNTAGT. V was clipped by 8 bases and J by 5 bases, with 15 bases between them. CDR3 length: 13 amino acids. The CDR3 spells CASSSSSGYGYTF. The CDR3 bases are TGTGCCAGCTCTTCATCGAGTGGTTATGGCTACACCTTC.

This clonotype was picked up many times. The chain carries TRBV24-1 and TRBJ2-2, with TRBD1 identical over 10 bases. CDR1 is KGHDR, CDR2 SFDVKD, per germline. With V trimmed by 3 bases and J by 3 bases, 3 bases remained unmatched. The length of the CDR3 is 16 residues. CDR3 in amino acids: CATSDTGTGDTGELFF. The CDR3 bases are TGTGCCACCAGTGATACCGGGACAGGGGACACCGGGGAGCTGTTTTTT.

The rearrangement links TRBV24-1 to TRBJ2-5; the match to TRBD2 covers 12 bases. Germline-derived CDR1 and CDR2 are KGHDR and SFDVKD. There are 17 residues in the CDR3. The trim removed 3 bases at V and 1 base at J, leaving 5 bases unmatched. DNA for the CDR3: TGTGCCACCAGTGATGTTACTAGCGGGAGGAGCCAAGAGACCCAGTACTTC. Its translation is CATSDVTSGRSQETQYF.

This clonotype was seen many times. The chain uses TRBV6-1 and TRBJ2-3; possible D gene TRBD2, 5 bases. The CDR3 is 14 amino acids. Between the trimmed V and J ends, which lost 10 bases and 0 bases, there was a span of 14 bases. CDR1 is MNHNS and CDR2 is SASEGT in the germline V gene. DNA of the CDR3: TGTGCCAACCGGCTGTCGGGAAGCACAGATACGCAGTATTTT. It codes for CANRLSGSTDTQYF.

This clonotype came up a few times. This chain connects TRBV27 to TRBJ1-6, with D tentatively TRBD1 (5 bases). Germline-derived CDR1 and CDR2 are MNHEY and SMNVEV (reference sequence). CDR3 length: 17 residues. Trimming removed 4 bases at V and 1 base at J, with 14 bases between. Here the CDR3 DNA reads TGTGCCAGCAGTTATGAGGGGCGGATTTCCTATAATTCACCCCTCCACTTT. The encoded protein is CASSYEGRISYNSPLHF.

The J gene is TRBJ1-6, the V gene TRBV6-1, with D hard to call. Germline V gene data show CDR1 as MNHNS and CDR2 as SASEGT. The CDR3 contains 16 residues. V lost 5 bases and J lost 5, with 16 bases in between. As DNA, the CDR3 is TGTGCCAGCAGTAAGGACGTCGAGAGAGATAATTCACCCCTCCACTTT. It encodes CASSKDVERDNSPLHF.

This clonotype appeared many times. The CDR3, as DNA: TGTGCCAGCAGGAGGGAGGGCCTCTACAATGAGCAGTTCTTC. This gives the protein CASRREGLYNEQFF. The gene calls are TRBV5-5 and TRBJ2-1; 7 bases match TRBD2. The CDR3 is 14 amino acids. Germline assignment: CDR1 SGHKS and CDR2 YYEKEE (reference sequence). V was pared by 5 bases and J by 3 bases, with 5 bases of the junction left unmatched. Together with reference TRBV5-5 and TRBJ2-1, the CDR3 gives the full variable domain: DAGVTQSPTHLIKTRGQQVTLRCSPISGHKSVSWYQQVLGQGPQFIFQYYEKEERGRGNFPDRFSARQFPNYSSELNVNALLLGDSALYLCASRREGLYNEQFFGPGTRLTVL.

This clonotype was seen a handful of times. The J gene is TRBJ1-3, the V gene TRBV7-8; no firm D call. V lost 5 bases and J lost 7, with 15 bases in between. The CDR3 contains 14 residues. Germline CDR1 and CDR2: SGHVS and FQNEAQ. CDR3 in DNA: TGTGCCAGCAGCCTAGACACGGCTTCGAACACCATATATTTT. Protein sequence: CASSLDTASNTIYF.

This sequence joins TRBV7-2 and TRBJ1-3, with TRBD1 identical over 7 bases. The V gene end was trimmed by 5 bases and the J gene end by 0 bases; junction bases not matched to a gene: 7. The CDR3 consists of 16 residues. Germline V gene lookup returns CDR1 SGHTA and CDR2 FQGNSA. The CDR3 DNA follows: TGTGCCAGCAGCCTCACAGGGGCCAGCTCTGGAAACACCATATATTTT. Translated: CASSLTGASSGNTIYF.

This clonotype was seen repeatedly, ten times or more. The chain is built from TRBV7-9 and TRBJ2-2; D gene unclear. CDR1 and CDR2 from the germline V gene are SEHNR and FQNEAQ (reference sequence). The V end was cut by 6 bases, the J end by 1 base, with 9 bases between. This CDR3 has 14 residues. The DNA of the CDR3 is TGTGCCAGCAGTCAGAAGCGGAACACCGGGGAGCTGTTTTTT. It specifies CASSQKRNTGELFF.

The J gene is TRBJ2-7, the V gene TRBV11-2; 10 bases agree with TRBD2. The germline CDR1 and CDR2 sequences are SGHAT and FQNNGV. The CDR3 is 16 amino acids. V gave up 4 bases and J gave up 0 bases; unmatched junction bases: 6. CDR3 nucleotides: TGTGCCAGCAGCTGGTTAGCGGGAGGTCCCTCCTACGAGCAGTACTTC. This gives the protein CASSWLAGGPSYEQYF.

This clonotype came up many times. CDR3 DNA sequence: TGTGCCAGCTCACCCCCTTCCGGGACAAGACAAGAGACCCAGTACTTC. This translates into CASSPPSGTRQETQYF. The chain links TRBV18 to TRBJ2-5; a weak D match, TRBD1 (6 bases). Germline V CDR1 and CDR2: KGHSH, LQKENI. CDR3 length equals 16 residues. The germline V and J ends were trimmed by 3 bases and 2 bases, with 16 bases remaining between them.

This clonotype was counted ten times or more. V usage is TRBV27 and J usage is TRBJ2-7; 12 bases align to TRBD2. The CDR3 totals 16 residues. The V gene's germline CDR1 is MNHEY and CDR2 SMNVEV (reference sequence). The junction had 9 bases not matched to a gene; V was cut back by 5 bases and J by 4 bases. CDR3 residues: CASSILLAGGPYEQYF. The CDR3 DNA reads as TGTGCCAGCAGTATTCTCCTAGCGGGAGGGCCGTACGAGCAGTACTTC.

This clonotype was recorded a few times. The genes are TRBV7-2 and TRBJ2-1, with TRBD2 identical over 13 bases. The CDR3 is made up of 17 amino acids. Germline assignment: CDR1 SGHTA and CDR2 FQGNSA. V shed 5 bases and J 7 bases; nucleotides not matched to a gene: 11. CDR3 residues: CASSPGTSGALWNEQFF. CDR3 DNA: TGTGCCAGCAGCCCCGGGACTAGCGGGGCCCTTTGGAATGAGCAGTTCTTC.

This rearrangement joins TRBV29-1 to TRBJ1-1, with 7 bases fitting TRBD1. The germline V gene encodes CDR1 SQVTM and CDR2 ANQGSEA. This CDR3 comprises 12 residues. The V and J ends lost 7 bases and 3 bases, in that order; junction bases with no gene match: 5. The CDR3 region is CSGVTGDTEAFF. As DNA, the CDR3 is TGCAGCGGCGTAACAGGGGACACTGAAGCTTTCTTT. Filled out from reference TRBV29-1 and TRBJ1-1, the complete variable domain reads SAVISQKPSRDICQRGTSLTIQCQVDSQVTMMFWYRQQPGQSLTLIATANQGSEATYESGFVIDKFPISRPNLTFSTLTVSNMSPEDSSIYLCSGVTGDTEAFFGQGTRLTVV.

The table lists this clonotype with many counts. V and J are TRBV28 and TRBJ2-7; 10 bases map to TRBD1. Unmatched junction bases numbered 4, after V lost 2 bases and J lost 6 bases. There are 14 residues in the CDR3. Germline assignment: CDR1 MDHEN and CDR2 SYDVKM. The CDR3 is CASSLRDRGGEQYF. The CDR3, as DNA: TGTGCCAGCAGTTTACGGGACAGGGGAGGCGAGCAGTACTTC.

This clonotype was recorded at least ten times. The V and J genes are TRBV20-1 and TRBJ2-7, with D maybe TRBD2 (7 bases). The length of the CDR3 is 13 residues. Per the germline V gene, CDR1 is DFQATT and CDR2 is SNEGSKA (reference sequence). The DNA of the CDR3 is TGCAGGCCAGCTGGGGGGGCCGGGCCAGAGCAGTACTTC. Its protein is CRPAGGAGPEQYF.

This clonotype was seen ten or more times. The chain links TRBV27 to TRBJ1-1; weak D call: TRBD1 (5 bases). V dropped 3 bases and J dropped 5 bases, with 13 bases sitting between them. The CDR3 sequence is 14 residues long. CDR1 is MNHEY, CDR2 SMNVEV, per germline (reference sequence). CDR3 sequence reads: CASSFRGLVTEAFF. CDR3 in DNA: TGTGCCAGCAGTTTTCGGGGCCTCGTTACTGAAGCTTTCTTT.

V and J are TRBV7-2 and TRBJ2-7, with 7 bases aligning to TRBD1. Germline V gives CDR1 SGHTA, CDR2 FQGNSA. CDR3 length: 15 residues. The junction had 14 bases not matched to a gene; V was cut back by 5 bases and J by 7 bases. The CDR3 nucleotides are TGTGCCAGCAGCCCGCGACAGGGACCAAGAGGGGAGCAGTACTTC. This encodes CASSPRQGPRGEQYF.

The V and J genes are TRBV27 and TRBJ1-3; TRBD1 matches 7 bases. With 5 bases clipped from V and 2 bases from J, the junction kept 15 bases outside the gene matches. This CDR3 has 18 amino acids. Germline V CDR1 and CDR2: MNHEY, SMNVEV (reference sequence). CDR3: CASSLNRHPDRAGNTIYF. The CDR3 bases are TGTGCCAGCAGTCTAAACCGACACCCCGACAGGGCTGGAAACACCATATATTTT.